The rows below give T cell receptor beta chains drawn from one sample of a study of blood T cells in healthy people across ages. Each CDR3 protein gets one entry after TCRdb re-called the 5' RACE reads with MiXCR. Altogether fewer than 2 million distinct CDR3 sequences are present, 35% to 50% being singletons, with the ten largest covering more than 20%. The specimen sequenced was blood. The origin of the receptors is a human donor in good health. The conserved cysteine and the conserved F or W are not part of the CDR3 here.

CDR3	V	J
ASSEYRGAGNNYGYT	TRBV25-1	TRBJ1-2
SAPPTGGVEQY	TRBV20-1	TRBJ2-7
ASSRWTGGSDEQF	TRBV3-1	TRBJ2-1
ASSLGLWGDNTGELF	TRBV7-2	TRBJ2-2
ASSLAASYT	TRBV7-9	TRBJ1-2
ASSPTGARNEQF	TRBV6-6	TRBJ2-1
ASSLGRTNYEQY	TRBV4-1	TRBJ2-7
AGSLAAGAGGQF	TRBV7-2	TRBJ2-1
ASSERIGPPFNEQF	TRBV6-1	TRBJ2-1
SVEHNLSGYT	TRBV29-1	TRBJ1-2
ASSFSIWGGPETQY	TRBV28	TRBJ2-5
ASSLPGTDSAYNEQF	TRBV5-1	TRBJ2-1
ASSFPSGTASSPLH	TRBV11-2	TRBJ1-6
ASSQGDSYTEAF	TRBV3-1	TRBJ1-1
ASSEDTNNYGYT	TRBV7-2	TRBJ1-2
ASSGTTSGYT	TRBV12-3/TRBV12-4	TRBJ1-2
ASSPSATDLDLEQF	TRBV4-3	TRBJ2-1
ASSSGEIESPRH	TRBV5-1	TRBJ1-6
ATSDPGQGSNNEQF	TRBV24-1	TRBJ2-1
ASSLNDRSTNYGYT	TRBV5-1	TRBJ1-2
ASRSNRREADYSNQPQH	TRBV6-2/TRBV6-3	TRBJ1-5
ATSRVAGGYEQY	TRBV15	TRBJ2-7
ASSQVAGVGHGYT	TRBV4-3	TRBJ1-2
ASSSRPRTSGGATGELF	TRBV7-3	TRBJ2-2
ASSPTGYMGGYT	TRBV7-9	TRBJ1-2
ASSFPGGYGYT	TRBV11-3	TRBJ1-2
ASTVPLRNEQY	TRBV25-1	TRBJ2-5
ASSDQGTAPQETQY	TRBV7-9	TRBJ2-5
ASSYSEDRLSDTQY	TRBV6-2/TRBV6-3	TRBJ2-3
ASSFDRGSEETQY	TRBV18	TRBJ2-5
ASSQRQGGVDTQY	TRBV2	TRBJ2-3
ASSYSRGPEAF	TRBV6-5	TRBJ1-1
ASSQIRTSGGAGNIQY	TRBV4-3	TRBJ2-4
ASSPGGVIPF	TRBV7-9	TRBJ1-4
ASSESLAGYNEQF	TRBV25-1	TRBJ2-1
ATTGQATNEKLF	TRBV24-1	TRBJ1-4
ASSQEEHLTDTQY	TRBV4-2	TRBJ2-3
ATSGYGTGYEQY	TRBV15	TRBJ2-7
ASSLGTGKNYGYT	TRBV5-4	TRBJ1-2
SVDRGWQVQETQY	TRBV29-1	TRBJ2-5
ASSLRTGGVNEQF	TRBV7-3	TRBJ2-1
ASSQVRDTQY	TRBV3-1	TRBJ2-3
ASSYLDRTSGYT	TRBV6-5	TRBJ1-2
SAMTGTMETQY	TRBV20-1	TRBJ2-5
ASSLVVGAHQETQY	TRBV5-1	TRBJ2-5
ASSFNRGPSYEQY	TRBV11-2	TRBJ2-7
RPGAINEKLF	TRBV29-1	TRBJ1-4
ASSQDEMRTQY	TRBV4-3	TRBJ2-3
ASSPINQPQH	TRBV12-3/TRBV12-4	TRBJ1-5
ASSPGDRRGDEKLF	TRBV4-1	TRBJ1-4
ASSLNRDPNSPLH	TRBV7-8	TRBJ1-6
ASSLAGTESTDTQY	TRBV7-2	TRBJ2-3
SARDSPGLAGNEQF	TRBV20-1	TRBJ2-1